This T cell receptor (beta chain) was recovered during a study of T cells in Graves' hyperthyroidism and ophthalmopathy. The source material, RNA transcripts, was used to amplify TCR beta CDR3 regions. The study used the HTBI primer set for a first-round RT-PCR of the TCR CDR3. TCRdb re-called the multiplex PCR reads with MiXCR, one entry per CDR3 protein. The sample lists around 300,000 distinct CDR3 sequences; approximately 15% were seen once. Those patients with uncontrolled infection, other autoimmune disease, pregnancy or lactation were excluded. About this clonotype: One end of the junction does not line up with germline, which may come from a read error.

CDR3 length equals 16 residues. The chain has TRBV12-3 or TRBV12-4 and TRBJ2-2; TRBD1 agrees at 9 bases. Sequenced material: blood. The TCR comes from a woman aged 40 to 50 with Graves' hyperthyroidism. The CDR3 nucleotides are TGTGCCAGCAGCCTACAGGGGGCGCTGGGCACCGGGGAGCTGTCTTTT. Translating gives CASSLQGALGTGELSF.